Given below is one T cell receptor beta chain in context. No antigen is known for it. With 60 Vbeta and 13 Jbeta primers, the PCR was carried out. Repertoires were generated with immunoSEQ multiplex PCR, while TCRdb's copy carries only in-frame clones and drops some. The sample gives 110,000 to 150,000 clones, about two thirds of which show up once; approximately 2% is in the top ten. The germline V gene has CDR1 MNHEY and CDR2 SVGAGI. The CDR3 sequence is 15 residues long. V shed 6 bases and J shed 4 bases, with 16 bases lying between them. This entry comes from a study of cytomegalovirus exposure and HLA in healthy donors. General study results and limits: The study designated fewer than 200 TCR beta chains cytomegalovirus-associated.

This receptor was taken from a man between 35 and 55 years old in good health and CMV-seronegative. Sequencing used PBMCs. The chain joins TRBV6-5 to TRBJ2-1; D may be TRBD1 (6 bases). The CDR3 nucleotides read TGTGCCAGCAGCCCCTCCGGGACACCTTACAATGAGCAGTTCTTC. Its translation is CASSPSGTPYNEQFF.